This T cell receptor beta chain appears in the sequencing data of a study of response to subunit inactivated influenza vaccine. Germline V lookup: CDR1 SGDLS, CDR2 YYNGEE. The V end lost 0 bases, the J end lost 1 base, and 13 bases lay between the germline ends. This CDR3 region has 16 residues. Each CDR3 protein gets one entry after TCRdb re-called the RT-PCR reads with MiXCR. The repertoire holds about 700,000 distinct CDR3 sequences, with roughly 14% as singletons. The receptor was derived from a man aged 45-65 years who received an inactivated influenza vaccine. The genes are TRBV9 and TRBJ1-1, with D perhaps TRBD1 (5 bases). The sequencing used PBMCs from blood, collected about 14 days before vaccination. CDR3 sequence reads: CASSVGGNRRNTEAFF. CDR3 nucleotide sequence: TGTGCCAGCAGCGTAGGAGGGAACAGGCGGAACACTGAAGCTTTCTTT.